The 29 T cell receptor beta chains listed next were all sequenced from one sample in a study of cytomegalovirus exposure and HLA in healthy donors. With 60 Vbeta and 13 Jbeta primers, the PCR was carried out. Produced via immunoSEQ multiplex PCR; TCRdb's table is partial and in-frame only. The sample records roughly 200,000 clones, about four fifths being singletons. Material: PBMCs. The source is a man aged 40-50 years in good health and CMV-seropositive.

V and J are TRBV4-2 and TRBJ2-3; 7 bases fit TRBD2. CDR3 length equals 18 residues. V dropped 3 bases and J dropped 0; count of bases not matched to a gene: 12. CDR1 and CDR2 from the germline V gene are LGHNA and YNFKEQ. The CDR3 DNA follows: TGTGCCAGCAGCCAGCGAACAGCGGCTAGCGGTAGCACAGATACGCAGTATTTT. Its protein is CASSQRTAASGSTDTQYF.

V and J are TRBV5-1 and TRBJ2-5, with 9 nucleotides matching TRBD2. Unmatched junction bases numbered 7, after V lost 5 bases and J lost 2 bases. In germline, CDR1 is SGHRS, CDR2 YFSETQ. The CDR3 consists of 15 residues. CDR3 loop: CASSKVAGAQETQYF. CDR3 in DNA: TGCGCCAGCAGTAAGGTAGCGGGGGCGCAAGAGACCCAGTACTTC.

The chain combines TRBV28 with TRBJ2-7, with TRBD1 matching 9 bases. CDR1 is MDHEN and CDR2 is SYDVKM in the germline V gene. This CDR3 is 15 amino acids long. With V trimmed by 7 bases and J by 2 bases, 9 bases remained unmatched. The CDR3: CASTRTGTGPYEQYF. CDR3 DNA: TGTGCCAGCACTCGGACGGGGACAGGGCCCTACGAGCAGTACTTC.

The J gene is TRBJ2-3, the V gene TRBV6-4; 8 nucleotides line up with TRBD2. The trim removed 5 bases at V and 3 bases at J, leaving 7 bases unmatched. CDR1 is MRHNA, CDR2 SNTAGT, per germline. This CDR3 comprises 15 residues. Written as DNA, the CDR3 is TGTGCCAGCAGTCAGGGACTAGGAGGGACAGATACGCAGTATTTT. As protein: CASSQGLGGTDTQYF.

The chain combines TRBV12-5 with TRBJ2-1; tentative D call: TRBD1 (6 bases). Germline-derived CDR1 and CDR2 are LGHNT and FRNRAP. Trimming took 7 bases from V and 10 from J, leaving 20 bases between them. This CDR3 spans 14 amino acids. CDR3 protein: CASAPDRGLGEQFF. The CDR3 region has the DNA TGTGCTAGTGCCCCGGACAGAGGCCTGGGGGAGCAGTTCTTC. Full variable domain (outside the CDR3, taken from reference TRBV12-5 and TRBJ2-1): DARVTQTPRHKVTEMGQEVTMRCQPILGHNTVFWYRQTMMQGLELLAYFRNRAPLDDSGMPKDRFSAEMPDATLATLKIQPSEPRDSAVYFCASAPDRGLGEQFFGPGTRLTVL.

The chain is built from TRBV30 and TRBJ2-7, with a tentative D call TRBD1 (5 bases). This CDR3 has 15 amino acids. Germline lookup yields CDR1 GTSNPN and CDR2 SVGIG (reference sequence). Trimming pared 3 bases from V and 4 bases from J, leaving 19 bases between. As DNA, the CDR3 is TGTGCCTGGAGCCCCTTGCCCCCCCGGACATACGAGCAGTACTTC. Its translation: CAWSPLPPRTYEQYF.

The CDR3 protein is CSVEDPTDRGHTDTQYF. The CDR3 DNA is TGCAGCGTTGAAGATCCTACGGACAGGGGGCACACAGATACGCAGTATTTT. The rearrangement uses TRBV29-1 and TRBJ2-3; 11 bases are a match to TRBD1. From germline, CDR1 is SQVTM and CDR2 ANQGSEA. This CDR3 is 17 amino acids long. Trimming at V came to 0 bases and at J to 2 bases, leaving 7 bases not matched to a gene.

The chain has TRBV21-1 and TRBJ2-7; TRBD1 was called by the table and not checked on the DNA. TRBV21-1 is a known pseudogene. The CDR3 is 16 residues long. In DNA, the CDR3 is TGTGCCAGCAGCAAACGGACAGGTTCCGCCACCTACGAGCAGTACTTC. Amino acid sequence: CASSKRTGSATYEQYF.

The CDR3 nucleotides read TGTGCCAGCAGGGGGGGTAGGGCTGGCTACACCTTC. It encodes CASRGGRAGYTF. This chain uses TRBV2 with TRBJ1-2; D perhaps matches TRBD1 (5 bases). Germline CDR1 reads SNHLY; CDR2 reads FYNNEI. Deletions cut 6 bases from V and 7 bases from J, with 12 bases between. The length of the CDR3 is 12 residues.

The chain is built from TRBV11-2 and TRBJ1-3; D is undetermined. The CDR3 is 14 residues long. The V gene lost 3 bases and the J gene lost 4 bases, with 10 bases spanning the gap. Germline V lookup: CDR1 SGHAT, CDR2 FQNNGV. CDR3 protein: CASSFRRAGNTIYF. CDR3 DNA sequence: TGTGCCAGCAGCTTTAGGAGGGCCGGAAACACCATATATTTT. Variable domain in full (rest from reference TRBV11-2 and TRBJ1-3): EAGVAQSPRYKIIEKRQSVAFWCNPISGHATLYWYQQILGQGPKLLIQFQNNGVVDDSQLPKDRFSAERLKGVDSTLKIQPAKLEDSAVYLCASSFRRAGNTIYFGEGSWLTVV.

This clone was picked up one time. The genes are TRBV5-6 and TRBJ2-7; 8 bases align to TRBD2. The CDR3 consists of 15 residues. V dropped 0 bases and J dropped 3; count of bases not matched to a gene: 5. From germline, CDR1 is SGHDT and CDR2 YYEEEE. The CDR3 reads CASSLGGGWGYEQYF. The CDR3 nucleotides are TGTGCCAGCAGCTTGGGCGGGGGGTGGGGCTACGAGCAGTACTTC.

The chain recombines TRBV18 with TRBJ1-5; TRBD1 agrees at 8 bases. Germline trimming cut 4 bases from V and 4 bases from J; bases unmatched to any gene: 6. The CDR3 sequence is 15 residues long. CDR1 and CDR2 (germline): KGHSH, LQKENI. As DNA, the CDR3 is TGTGCCAGCTCACTCGCACAGGGGGAGAATCAGCCCCAGCATTTT. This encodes CASSLAQGENQPQHF.

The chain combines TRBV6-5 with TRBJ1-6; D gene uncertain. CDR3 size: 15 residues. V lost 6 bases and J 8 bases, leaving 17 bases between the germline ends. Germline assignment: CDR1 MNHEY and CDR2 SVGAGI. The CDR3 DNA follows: TGTGCCAGCAGAACGTCTGGTCAGGTCTATTCACCCCTCCACTTT. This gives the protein CASRTSGQVYSPLHF.

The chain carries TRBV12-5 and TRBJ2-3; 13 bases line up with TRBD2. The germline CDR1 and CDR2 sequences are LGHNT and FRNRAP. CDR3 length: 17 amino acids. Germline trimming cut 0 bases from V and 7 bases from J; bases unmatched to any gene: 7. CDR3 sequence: CASGLVTSGRATNTQYF. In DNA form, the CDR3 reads TGTGCTAGTGGTTTGGTAACTAGCGGGAGGGCTACGAATACGCAGTATTTT.

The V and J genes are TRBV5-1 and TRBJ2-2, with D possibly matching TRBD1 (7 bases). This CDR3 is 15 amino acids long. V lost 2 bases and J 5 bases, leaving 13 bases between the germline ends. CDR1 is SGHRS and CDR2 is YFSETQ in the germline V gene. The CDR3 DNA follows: TGCGCCAGCAGCTTCGGGGGCAGGGGGACCGGGGAGCTGTTTTTT. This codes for CASSFGGRGTGELFF.

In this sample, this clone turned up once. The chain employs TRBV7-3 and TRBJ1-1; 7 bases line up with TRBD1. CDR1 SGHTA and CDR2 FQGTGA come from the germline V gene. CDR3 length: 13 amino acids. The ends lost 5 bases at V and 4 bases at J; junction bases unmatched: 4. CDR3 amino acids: CASSTQGSTEAFF. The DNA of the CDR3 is TGTGCCAGCAGCACACAGGGGAGCACTGAAGCTTTCTTT.

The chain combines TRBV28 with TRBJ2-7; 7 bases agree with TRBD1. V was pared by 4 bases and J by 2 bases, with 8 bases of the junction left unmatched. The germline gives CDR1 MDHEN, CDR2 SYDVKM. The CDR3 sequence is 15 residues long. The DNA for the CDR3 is TGTGCCAGCAGTTCCCCCGGGACAGAACCCTACGAGCAGTACTTC. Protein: CASSSPGTEPYEQYF.

CDR3 in amino acids: CASSSRAGGPSTGELFF. The CDR3 DNA follows: TGTGCCAGCAGCTCCCGAGCGGGAGGGCCGAGCACCGGGGAGCTGTTTTTT. This rearrangement joins TRBV9 to TRBJ2-2; 10 nucleotides align to TRBD2. After removal of 4 bases from V and 4 bases from J, the junction contained 10 bases not matched to a gene. Germline V gene lookup returns CDR1 SGDLS and CDR2 YYNGEE. The CDR3 consists of 17 residues.

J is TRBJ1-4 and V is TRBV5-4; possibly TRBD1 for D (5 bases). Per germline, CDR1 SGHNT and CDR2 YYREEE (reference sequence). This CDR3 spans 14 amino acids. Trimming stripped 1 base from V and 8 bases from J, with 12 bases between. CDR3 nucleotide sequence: TGTGCCAGCAGCTTGCAGGGAAGTTACGAAAAACTGTTTTTT. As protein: CASSLQGSYEKLFF.

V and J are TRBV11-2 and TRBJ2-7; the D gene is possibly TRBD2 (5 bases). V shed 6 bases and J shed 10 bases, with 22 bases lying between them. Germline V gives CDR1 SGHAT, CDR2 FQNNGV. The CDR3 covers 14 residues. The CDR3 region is CASSFDTQGGYQYF. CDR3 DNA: TGTGCCAGCAGTTTTGATACACAAGGCGGGTACCAGTACTTC.

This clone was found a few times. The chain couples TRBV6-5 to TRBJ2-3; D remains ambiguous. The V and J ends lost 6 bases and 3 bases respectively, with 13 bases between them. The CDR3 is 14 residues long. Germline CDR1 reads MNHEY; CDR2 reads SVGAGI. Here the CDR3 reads CASRMSWRTDTQYF. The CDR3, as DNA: TGTGCCAGCAGAATGTCGTGGAGAACAGATACGCAGTATTTT.

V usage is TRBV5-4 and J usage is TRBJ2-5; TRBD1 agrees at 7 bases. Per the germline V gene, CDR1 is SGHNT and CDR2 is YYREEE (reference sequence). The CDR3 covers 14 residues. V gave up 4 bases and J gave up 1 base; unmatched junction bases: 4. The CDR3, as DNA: TGTGCCAGCAGCCGACAGGGATTCCAAGAGACCCAGTACTTC. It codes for CASSRQGFQETQYF.

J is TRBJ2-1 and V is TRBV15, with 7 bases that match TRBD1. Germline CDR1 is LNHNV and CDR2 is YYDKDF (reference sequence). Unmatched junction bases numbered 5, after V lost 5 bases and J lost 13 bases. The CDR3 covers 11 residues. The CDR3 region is CATSLRGPQFF. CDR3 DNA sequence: TGTGCCACCAGCCTTAGGGGGCCTCAGTTCTTC.

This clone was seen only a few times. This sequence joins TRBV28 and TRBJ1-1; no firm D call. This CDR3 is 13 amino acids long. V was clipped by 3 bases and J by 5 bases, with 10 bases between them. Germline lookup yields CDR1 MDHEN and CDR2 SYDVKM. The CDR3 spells CASSFSAGTEAFF. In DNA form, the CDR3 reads TGTGCCAGCAGTTTTTCAGCGGGGACTGAAGCTTTCTTT.

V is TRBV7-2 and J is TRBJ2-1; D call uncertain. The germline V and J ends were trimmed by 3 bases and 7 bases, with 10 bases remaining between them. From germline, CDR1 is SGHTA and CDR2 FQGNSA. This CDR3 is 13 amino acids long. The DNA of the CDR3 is TGTGCCAGCAGCTTTTTAGTCTTGAATGAGCAGTTCTTC. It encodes CASSFLVLNEQFF.

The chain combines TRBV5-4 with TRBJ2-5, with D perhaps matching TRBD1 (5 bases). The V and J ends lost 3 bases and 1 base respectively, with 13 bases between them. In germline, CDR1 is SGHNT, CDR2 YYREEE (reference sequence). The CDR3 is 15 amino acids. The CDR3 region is CASSSAGSGQETQYF. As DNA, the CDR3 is TGTGCCAGCAGCTCGGCAGGGTCGGGCCAAGAGACCCAGTACTTC.

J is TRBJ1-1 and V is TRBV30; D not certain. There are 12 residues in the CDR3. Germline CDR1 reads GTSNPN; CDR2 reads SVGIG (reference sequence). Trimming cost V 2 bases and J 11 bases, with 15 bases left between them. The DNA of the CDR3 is TGTGCCTGGAGTACGGGCCACGGAGGGGCTTTCTTT. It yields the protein CAWSTGHGGAFF.

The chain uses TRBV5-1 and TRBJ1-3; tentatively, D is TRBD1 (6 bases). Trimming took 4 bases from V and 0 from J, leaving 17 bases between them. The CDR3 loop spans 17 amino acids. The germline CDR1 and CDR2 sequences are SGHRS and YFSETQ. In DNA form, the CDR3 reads TGCGCCAGCAGCGCTTCACAGGGAGTAGGCTCTGGAAACACCATATATTTT. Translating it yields CASSASQGVGSGNTIYF. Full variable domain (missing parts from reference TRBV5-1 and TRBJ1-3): KAGVTQTPRYLIKTRGQQVTLSCSPISGHRSVSWYQQTPGQGLQFLFEYFSETQRNKGNFPGRFSGRQFSNSRSEMNVSTLELGDSALYLCASSASQGVGSGNTIYFGEGSWLTVV.

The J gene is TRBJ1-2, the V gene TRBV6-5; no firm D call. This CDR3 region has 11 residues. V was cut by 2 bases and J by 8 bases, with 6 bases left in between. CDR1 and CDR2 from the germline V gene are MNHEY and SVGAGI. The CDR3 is CASSYGEGYTF. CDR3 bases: TGTGCCAGCAGTTACGGGGAGGGCTACACCTTC.